This TCR beta chain is from a study of Graves' ophthalmopathy and Graves' hyperthyroidism. Across the whole study: Peripheral blood was gathered at the point of initial diagnosis, before any treatment started.

The V gene end was trimmed by 5 bases and the J gene end by 3 bases; junction bases not matched to a gene: 6. This CDR3 spans 14 amino acids. CDR1 is SGHAT, CDR2 FQNNGV, per germline. Points from the study as a whole: Blood repertoires reportedly contained most expanded thyroid clonotypes above 0.001 frequency.

This clonotype was found a few times. Its specificity is unknown. Amplified TCR beta CDR3 regions were obtained using RNA transcripts as template. A first-round RT-PCR used HTBI primers, followed by a second-round multiplex PCR. TCRdb recomputed calls from the multiplex PCR reads with MiXCR, one row per CDR3 protein. The sample holds hundreds of thousands of distinct CDR3 sequences, around 50% seen once. This clonotype was sampled from an adult man with Graves' ophthalmopathy. The chain is built from TRBV11-2 and TRBJ2-5; 7 bases fit TRBD2. Sequenced input: peripheral blood. CDR3 in amino acids: CASSLMGREETQYF. CDR3 nucleotide sequence: TGTGCCAGCAGCCTAATGGGGAGGGAAGAGACCCAGTACTTC.